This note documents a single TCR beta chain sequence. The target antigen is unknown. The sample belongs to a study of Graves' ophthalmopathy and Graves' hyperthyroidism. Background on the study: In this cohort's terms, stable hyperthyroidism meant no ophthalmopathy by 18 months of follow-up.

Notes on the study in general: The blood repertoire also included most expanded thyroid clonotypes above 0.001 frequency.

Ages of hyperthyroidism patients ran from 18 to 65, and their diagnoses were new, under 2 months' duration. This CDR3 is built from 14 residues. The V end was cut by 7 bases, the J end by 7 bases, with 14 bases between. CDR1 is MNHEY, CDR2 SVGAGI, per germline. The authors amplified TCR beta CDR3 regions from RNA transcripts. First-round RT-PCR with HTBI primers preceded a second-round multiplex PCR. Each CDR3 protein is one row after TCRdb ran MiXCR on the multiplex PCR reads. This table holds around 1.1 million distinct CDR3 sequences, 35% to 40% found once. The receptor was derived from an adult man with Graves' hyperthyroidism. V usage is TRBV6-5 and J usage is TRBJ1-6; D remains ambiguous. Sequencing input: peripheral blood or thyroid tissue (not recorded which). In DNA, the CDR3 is TGTGCCAGCAAACCCAGGACTAAAAATTCACCCCTCCACTTT. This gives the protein CASKPRTKNSPLHF.